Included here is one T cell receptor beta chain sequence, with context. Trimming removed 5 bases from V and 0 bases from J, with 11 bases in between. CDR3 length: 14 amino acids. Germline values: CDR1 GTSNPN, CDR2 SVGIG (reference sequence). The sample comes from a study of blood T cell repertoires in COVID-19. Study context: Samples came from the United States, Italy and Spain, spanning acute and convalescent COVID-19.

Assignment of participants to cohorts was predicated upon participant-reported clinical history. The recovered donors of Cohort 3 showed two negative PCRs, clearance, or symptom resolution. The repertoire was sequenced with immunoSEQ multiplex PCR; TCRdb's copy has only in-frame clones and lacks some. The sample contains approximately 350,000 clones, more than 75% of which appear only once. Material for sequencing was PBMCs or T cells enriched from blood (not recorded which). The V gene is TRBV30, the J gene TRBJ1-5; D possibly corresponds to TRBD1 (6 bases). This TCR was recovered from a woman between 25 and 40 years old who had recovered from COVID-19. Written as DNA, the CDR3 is TGTGCCTGGGGAGGGACAAATAGCAATCAGCCCCAGCATTTT. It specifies CAWGGTNSNQPQHF.